These 26 T cell receptor beta chains came from one sample sequenced in a study of cytomegalovirus exposure and HLA in healthy donors. This PCR relied on a set of 60 Vbeta primers and 13 Jbeta primers. Method: immunoSEQ multiplex PCR; TCRdb's copy keeps in-frame clones and lacks some. The sample features tens of thousands of clones, with less than 15% in its top ten. Sequencing was carried out using PBMCs. These receptors all stem from a woman aged 25 to 39 in good health and CMV-seropositive.

This chain uses TRBV5-1 with TRBJ1-5, with D uncertain. The CDR3 is 14 amino acids. Trimming cost V 4 bases and J 4 bases, with 12 bases left between them. The V gene's germline CDR1 is SGHRS and CDR2 YFSETQ. CDR3 nucleotides: TGCGCCAGCAGCCCTTCTACGGGGAATCAGCCCCAGCATTTT. The encoded protein is CASSPSTGNQPQHF.

The chain joins TRBV7-9 to TRBJ1-5; D uncertain. V was trimmed by 2 bases and J by 5 bases, leaving 10 bases between them. Germline values: CDR1 SEHNR, CDR2 FQNEAQ (reference sequence). The CDR3 is 14 amino acids. CDR3 nucleotides: TGTGCCAGCAGCTTAAACGGGTTGGATCAGCCCCAGCATTTT. It encodes CASSLNGLDQPQHF.

The V and J genes are TRBV6-5 and TRBJ2-5, with 8 bases aligning to TRBD2. The V gene end was trimmed by 0 bases and the J gene end by 5 bases; junction bases not matched to a gene: 5. CDR1 and CDR2 (germline): MNHEY, SVGAGI. This CDR3 is built from 15 residues. The CDR3 DNA reads TGTGCCAGCAGTTACTCCGGGACTAGGGGGGAGACCCAGTACTTC. This translates into CASSYSGTRGETQYF.

The chain carries TRBV6-1 and TRBJ1-3; no clear D. The V gene lost 2 bases and the J gene lost 5 bases, with 4 bases spanning the gap. CDR1 and CDR2 from the germline V gene are MNHNS and SASEGT. CDR3 length: 12 amino acids. CDR3 region: CASSEFRNTIYF. CDR3 sequence (DNA): TGTGCCAGCAGTGAATTCAGAAACACCATATATTTT.

The V and J genes are TRBV29-1 and TRBJ1-2, with D maybe TRBD1 (5 bases). Germline CDR1 and CDR2: SQVTM and ANQGSEA. The ends were cut back, 7 bases at V and 8 bases at J, with 14 bases in the middle. The CDR3 extends over 11 amino acids. The CDR3 DNA follows: TGCAGCGATGATAGGGGCGCGGGCTACACCTTC. Protein: CSDDRGAGYTF.

Remarks on this clone: One end of the junction is discordant with germline, which a read error may explain. The CDR3: CASSLAGAYNEQFF. CDR3 in DNA: TGTGCCAGCAGCCTAGCGGGAGCCTACAATGAGCAGTTCTTC. The genes are TRBV7-2 and TRBJ2-1; 10 bases map to TRBD2. CDR1 and CDR2 from the germline V gene are SGHTA and FQGNSA. The CDR3 has 14 residues.

The chain links TRBV30 to TRBJ2-3; D possibly corresponds to TRBD1 (6 bases). The CDR3 sequence is 15 residues long. With 0 bases removed from V and 2 bases from J, the gap between germline ends came to 12 bases. The germline V gene encodes CDR1 GTSNPN and CDR2 SVGIG (reference sequence). The CDR3 nucleotides read TGTGCCTGGAGTGTGGGGGCAGGGTTCACAGATACGCAGTATTTT. Translation gives CAWSVGAGFTDTQYF.

The chain links TRBV30 to TRBJ1-6, with D perhaps TRBD1 (5 bases). The germline V gene has CDR1 GTSNPN and CDR2 SVGIG (reference sequence). Trimming stripped 1 base from V and 13 bases from J, with 14 bases between. This CDR3 is 13 amino acids long. CDR3 region: CAWSGGTVRPLHF. The DNA for the CDR3 is TGTGCCTGGAGTGGCGGGACTGTACGGCCCCTCCACTTT.

The chain couples TRBV28 to TRBJ1-1, with 7 bases aligning to TRBD1. Losses at the gene ends were 3 bases for V and 0 bases for J; bases not matched to a gene: 7. The CDR3 length is 16 residues. The germline V gene encodes CDR1 MDHEN and CDR2 SYDVKM. CDR3 sequence reads: CASSLSAGGVNTEAFF. The CDR3 nucleotides are TGTGCCAGCAGTTTGTCTGCAGGGGGAGTGAACACTGAAGCTTTCTTT.

The chain employs TRBV5-6 and TRBJ2-7; maybe TRBD2 (6 bases). Looked up from germline, CDR1 is SGHDT and CDR2 is YYEEEE. Trimming left V 0 bases short and J 4 bases short, with 8 bases between. The CDR3 is 13 residues long. CDR3 in DNA: TGTGCCAGCAGCTTGGGGGGGGTTTACGAGCAGTACTTC. Its translation is CASSLGGVYEQYF.

This CDR3 is CASSPGHLLAGRGETQYF. As DNA, the CDR3 is TGCGCCAGCAGCCCCGGTCACCTTCTAGCGGGAAGGGGGGAGACCCAGTACTTC. The V and J genes are TRBV4-1 and TRBJ2-5; 9 nucleotides match TRBD2. The CDR3 covers 18 residues. Germline CDR1 is MGHRA and CDR2 is YSYEKL. V gave up 4 bases and J gave up 5 bases; unmatched junction bases: 17.

The V call is TRBV14, the J call TRBJ2-6; D gene ambiguous. The CDR3 covers 13 residues. In germline, CDR1 is SGHDN, CDR2 FVKESK. V was clipped by 4 bases and J by 1 base, with 2 bases between them. CDR3 region: CASSPSGANVLTF. The DNA of the CDR3 is TGTGCCAGCAGCCCTTCTGGGGCCAACGTCCTGACTTTC.

The chain couples TRBV5-1 to TRBJ1-1; tentatively, D is TRBD1 (6 bases). Trimming stripped 0 bases from V and 6 bases from J, with 9 bases between. The germline V gene encodes CDR1 SGHRS and CDR2 YFSETQ. The CDR3 loop spans 13 amino acids. The CDR3 spells CASSLVAGAEAFF. The CDR3 DNA is TGCGCCAGCAGCTTGGTTGCAGGGGCTGAAGCTTTCTTT.

The chain links TRBV18 to TRBJ2-5; 7 bases are a match to TRBD1. Germline trimming cut 4 bases from V and 5 bases from J; bases unmatched to any gene: 4. Germline V gene sequence: CDR1 KGHSH, CDR2 LQKENI. This CDR3 has 13 amino acids. CDR3 in amino acids: CASSLQGVETQYF. The DNA for the CDR3 is TGTGCCAGCTCACTCCAGGGGGTTGAGACCCAGTACTTC.

The chain is built from TRBV4-2 and TRBJ2-3; TRBD2 matches 10 bases. Germline V CDR1 and CDR2: LGHNA, YNFKEQ. The CDR3 has 16 amino acids. Trimming took 2 bases from V and 2 from J; bases not matched to a gene: 4. The CDR3 DNA sequence: TGTGCCAGCAGCCAAACTAGCGGGACCCCCACAGATACGCAGTATTTT. Amino acid sequence: CASSQTSGTPTDTQYF.

V and J are TRBV13 and TRBJ2-6, with 9 bases lining up with TRBD1. Germline loops: CDR1 PRHDT, CDR2 FYEKMQ (reference sequence). The CDR3 has 19 amino acids. The J segment lost 0 bases and the V segment lost 5 bases, leaving 11 bases of the junction unmatched. As DNA, the CDR3 is TGTGCCAGCAGCACGCCCCCGGGACAGGGTGTCTCTGGGGCCAACGTCCTGACTTTC. Translating gives CASSTPPGQGVSGANVLTF.

The chain combines TRBV6-5 with TRBJ2-1, with 7 bases matching TRBD2. Trimming at V came to 0 bases and at J to 6 bases, leaving 8 bases not matched to a gene. The CDR3 has 16 amino acids. Germline V gene data show CDR1 as MNHEY and CDR2 as SVGAGI. CDR3 residues: CASSYSGLGGGNEQFF. CDR3 nucleotides: TGTGCCAGCAGTTACTCTGGACTAGGCGGGGGCAATGAGCAGTTCTTC.

V and J are TRBV9 and TRBJ2-7; weak D call: TRBD2 (5 bases). The CDR3 totals 15 residues. V was pared by 2 bases and J by 2 bases, with 14 bases between. Per the germline V gene, CDR1 is SGDLS and CDR2 is YYNGEE. CDR3 nucleotides: TGTGCCAGCAGCGTCGGCGGGCCGAGCGCCTACGAGCAGTACTTC. This translates into CASSVGGPSAYEQYF.

The CDR3 DNA follows: TGTGCCAGCACTAGCGGGATTGAAAATGAGCAGTTCTTC. Its translation: CASTSGIENEQFF. The chain is built from TRBV6-5 and TRBJ2-1; 9 nucleotides match TRBD2. The germline V gene encodes CDR1 MNHEY and CDR2 SVGAGI. CDR3 length: 13 amino acids. J lost 7 bases, V lost 7 bases, and 5 bases had no gene match.

Here the CDR3 DNA reads TGCGCCAGCAGCCAAGGGACTAGCGCGAACAATGAGCAGTTCTTC. This codes for CASSQGTSANNEQFF. This chain joins TRBV4-1 and TRBJ2-1; 9 positions match TRBD2. The V gene end was trimmed by 1 base and the J gene end by 5 bases; junction bases not matched to a gene: 3. The CDR3 is 15 residues long. Germline lookup yields CDR1 MGHRA and CDR2 YSYEKL.

The rearrangement uses TRBV19 and TRBJ1-1, with 10 bases that match TRBD1. Trimming took 3 bases from V and 5 from J; bases not matched to a gene: 6. The CDR3 runs to 15 residues. Germline V gene data show CDR1 as LNHDA and CDR2 as SQIVND (reference sequence). The CDR3 DNA sequence: TGTGCCAGTAGTATCCAAGGACAGGGGGGGACTGAAGCTTTCTTT. Its translation: CASSIQGQGGTEAFF.

The chain carries TRBV7-9 and TRBJ1-1; D remains unclear. This CDR3 spans 13 amino acids. With 3 bases removed from V and 4 bases from J, the gap between germline ends came to 9 bases. Germline-derived CDR1 and CDR2 are SEHNR and FQNEAQ (reference sequence). The CDR3 region has the DNA TGTGCCAGCAGCTTCGGGGAGTTCACTGAAGCTTTCTTT. This gives the protein CASSFGEFTEAFF.

The CDR3 DNA reads as TGTGCCAGCAGCCGGGACAGGGGTTGGGGCTACACCTTC. Encoded protein: CASSRDRGWGYTF. This chain connects TRBV9 to TRBJ1-2; TRBD1 matches 10 bases. Germline CDR1 and CDR2: SGDLS and YYNGEE. The CDR3 covers 13 residues. V trimming: 4 bases; J trimming: 8 bases; junction bases outside the gene matches: 5.

DNA for the CDR3: TGTGCCAGTAGTATCGGGATGAACACTGAAGCTTTCTTT. This sequence encodes CASSIGMNTEAFF. This chain uses TRBV19 with TRBJ1-1, with D unclear. CDR1 and CDR2 from the germline V gene are LNHDA and SQIVND (reference sequence). CDR3 length: 13 amino acids. V lost 3 bases, J lost 0 bases, and 5 bases lay in between.

The chain recombines TRBV19 with TRBJ2-7, with D possibly being TRBD2 (5 bases). Looked up from germline, CDR1 is LNHDA and CDR2 is SQIVND (reference sequence). The germline V and J ends were trimmed by 7 bases and 2 bases, with 15 bases remaining between them. The CDR3 sequence is 14 residues long. The CDR3 region has the DNA TGTGCCAGTACATTGGGGAGCGCGCCCTACGAGCAGTACTTC. It encodes CASTLGSAPYEQYF.

The chain joins TRBV30 to TRBJ1-3; 8 positions agree with TRBD1. V was clipped by 3 bases and J by 0 bases; unmatched bases: 4. Germline lookup yields CDR1 GTSNPN and CDR2 SVGIG (reference sequence). This CDR3 is 15 amino acids long. The CDR3 DNA sequence: TGTGCCTGGAGCCTCGGACAGGGCTCTGGAAACACCATATATTTT. It codes for CAWSLGQGSGNTIYF.